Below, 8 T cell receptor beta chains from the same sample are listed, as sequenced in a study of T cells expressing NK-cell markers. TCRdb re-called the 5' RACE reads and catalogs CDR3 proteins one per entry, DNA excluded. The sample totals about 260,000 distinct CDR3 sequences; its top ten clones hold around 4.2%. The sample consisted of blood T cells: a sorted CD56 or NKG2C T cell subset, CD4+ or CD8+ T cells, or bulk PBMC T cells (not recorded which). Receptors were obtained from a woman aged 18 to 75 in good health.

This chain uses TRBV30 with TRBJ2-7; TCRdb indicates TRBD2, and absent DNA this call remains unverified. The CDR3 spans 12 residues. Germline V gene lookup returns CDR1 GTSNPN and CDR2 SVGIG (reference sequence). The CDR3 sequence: CAWETGLDEQYF.

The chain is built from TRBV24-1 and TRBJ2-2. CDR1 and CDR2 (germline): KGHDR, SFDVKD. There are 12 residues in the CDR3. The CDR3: CATGYYTGELFF.

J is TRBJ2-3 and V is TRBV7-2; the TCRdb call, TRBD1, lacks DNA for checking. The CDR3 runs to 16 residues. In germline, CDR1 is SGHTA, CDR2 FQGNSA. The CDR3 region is CASSSPQGHRSDTQYF.

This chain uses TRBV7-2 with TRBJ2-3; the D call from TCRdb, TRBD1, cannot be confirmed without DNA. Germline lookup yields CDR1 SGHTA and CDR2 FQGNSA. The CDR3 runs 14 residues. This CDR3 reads CASTSRQGPDTQYF.

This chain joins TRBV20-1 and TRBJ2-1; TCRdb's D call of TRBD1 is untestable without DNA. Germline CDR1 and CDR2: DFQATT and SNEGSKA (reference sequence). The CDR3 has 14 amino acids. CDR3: CSAQWGPRSFEQFF.

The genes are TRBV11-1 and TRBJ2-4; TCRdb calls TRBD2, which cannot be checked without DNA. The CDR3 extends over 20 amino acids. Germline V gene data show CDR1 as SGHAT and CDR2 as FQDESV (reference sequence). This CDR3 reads CASSLGGLGQKTLAKNIQYF.

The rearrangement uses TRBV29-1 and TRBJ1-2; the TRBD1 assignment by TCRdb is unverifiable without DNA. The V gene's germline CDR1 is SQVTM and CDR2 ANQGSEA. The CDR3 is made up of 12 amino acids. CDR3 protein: CSVRGQVKGYTF.

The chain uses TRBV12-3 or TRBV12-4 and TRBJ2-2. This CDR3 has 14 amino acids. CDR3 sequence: CASSLGPQTGELFF.